One sample yielded the 27 T cell receptor beta chains listed below, sequenced in a study of chemoradiotherapy in HPV16-positive cancers. TCRdb keeps only in-frame clones here, not all; method: immunoSEQ multiplex PCR. The table lists approximately 29,000 clones, 84% of them singletons. This material consisted of blood, taken from a patient who underwent chemoradiotherapy. Every receptor here comes from a human donor with HPV-associated anogenital cancer.

This chain uses TRBV7-2 with TRBJ1-1; perhaps TRBD1 as D (5 bases). V lost 1 base and J 4 bases, leaving 10 bases between the germline ends. The CDR3 contains 14 residues. CDR1 and CDR2 (germline): SGHTA, FQGNSA. The CDR3 DNA reads TGTGCCAGCAGCTTAGTATCAGGGTCCACTGAAGCTTTCTTT. Translation: CASSLVSGSTEAFF.

CDR3 region: CASSMDLAGANVLTF. DNA of the CDR3: TGTGCCAGCAGTATGGACCTAGCTGGGGCCAACGTCCTGACTTTC. The chain joins TRBV2 to TRBJ2-6, with D uncertain. V was cut by 5 bases and J by 2 bases, with 10 bases left in between. This CDR3 comprises 15 residues. Germline V gene data show CDR1 as SNHLY and CDR2 as FYNNEI.

This chain's CDR3 is CAWNRQGAGEKLFF. In DNA, the CDR3 is TGTGCCTGGAATAGACAGGGGGCCGGTGAAAAACTGTTTTTT. This chain links TRBV30 with TRBJ1-4; TRBD1 matches 10 bases. CDR1 and CDR2 from the germline V gene are GTSNPN and SVGIG (reference sequence). The CDR3 loop spans 14 amino acids. J gave up 7 bases and V 4 bases, and 6 bases lay outside the gene matches.

The gene calls are TRBV19 and TRBJ2-3, with unresolved D. Trimming took 3 bases from V and 7 from J, leaving 11 bases between them. Germline values: CDR1 LNHDA, CDR2 SQIVND (reference sequence). The CDR3 extends over 13 amino acids. For the CDR3, the DNA is TGTGCCAGTAGTATCCCCCCAGGACATACGCAGTATTTT. Amino acids: CASSIPPGHTQYF. The full variable domain, in which reference TRBV19 and TRBJ2-3 provide the parts outside the CDR3, is DGGITQSPKYLFRKEGQNVTLSCEQNLNHDAMYWYRQDPGQGLRLIYYSQIVNDFQKGDIAEGYSVSREKKESFPLTVTSAQKNPTAFYLCASSIPPGHTQYFGPGTRLTVL.

This chain uses TRBV5-4 with TRBJ2-5; D ambiguous. The CDR3 is made up of 13 amino acids. Trimming removed 0 bases from V and 4 bases from J, with 7 bases in between. Germline lookup yields CDR1 SGHNT and CDR2 YYREEE (reference sequence). CDR3 sequence reads: CASSLGVLETQYF. The CDR3 region has the DNA TGTGCCAGCAGCTTGGGTGTGCTAGAGACCCAGTACTTC.

This clone was observed a few times. The V and J genes are TRBV19 and TRBJ1-1; tentatively, D is TRBD1 (5 bases). Germline loops: CDR1 LNHDA, CDR2 SQIVND (reference sequence). This CDR3 has 12 residues. V was trimmed by 5 bases and J by 7 bases, leaving 11 bases between them. The CDR3 region is CASSFAGGEAFF. The CDR3 DNA reads as TGTGCCAGTAGTTTCGCGGGGGGTGAAGCTTTCTTT.

This clone was found a few times. The chain links TRBV23-1 to TRBJ1-5, with a tentative D call TRBD1 (6 bases). TRBV23-1 carries the ORF label, with uncertain function. This CDR3 region has 13 residues. V was cut by 8 bases and J by 6 bases, with 14 bases left in between. The CDR3 nucleotides read TGCGCCAGCTGCCGGACAGTGGCTCAGCCCCAGCATTTT. This gives the protein CASCRTVAQPQHF.

The chain links TRBV25-1 to TRBJ1-1; D unclear. The CDR3 runs to 13 residues. Per germline, CDR1 MGHDK and CDR2 SYGVNS. V lost 5 bases and J lost 1, with 8 bases in between. The CDR3 here is CASSLEGNTEAFF. CDR3 DNA: TGTGCCAGCAGTCTTGAGGGGAACACTGAAGCTTTCTTT.

This chain joins TRBV7-9 and TRBJ2-3; 7 bases agree with TRBD1. The junction had 4 bases not matched to a gene; V was cut back by 7 bases and J by 3 bases. Germline V lookup: CDR1 SEHNR, CDR2 FQNEAQ (reference sequence). This CDR3 spans 13 amino acids. In DNA, the CDR3 is TGTGCCAGCACCACAGGGGTAACAGATACGCAGTATTTT. Translated: CASTTGVTDTQYF.

This chain links TRBV6-5 with TRBJ1-6, with D hard to call. With 2 bases removed from V and 9 bases from J, the gap between germline ends came to 14 bases. This CDR3 has 15 residues. The V gene's germline CDR1 is MNHEY and CDR2 SVGAGI. The CDR3 loop is CASSYGGRSFSPLHF. CDR3 nucleotides: TGTGCCAGCAGTTACGGAGGGAGGTCCTTTTCACCCCTCCACTTT.

In its sample, this clone was seen a few times. The chain links TRBV6-1 to TRBJ1-2; D is ambiguous. Looked up from germline, CDR1 is MNHNS and CDR2 is SASEGT. CDR3 length equals 12 residues. V was pared by 3 bases and J by 4 bases, with 6 bases between. The CDR3 region has the DNA TGTGCCAGCAGTGATTGGAGCTATGGCTACACCTTC. The encoded protein is CASSDWSYGYTF.

This chain connects TRBV6-1 to TRBJ1-6; 8 bases align to TRBD1. This CDR3 region has 16 residues. Germline values: CDR1 MNHNS, CDR2 SASEGT. V was pared by 4 bases and J by 7 bases, with 9 bases of the junction left unmatched. CDR3 nucleotide sequence: TGTGCCAGCAGTGCGGCCGGGACAGGACTAAATTCACCCCTCCACTTT. Translating gives CASSAAGTGLNSPLHF.

V and J are TRBV5-6 and TRBJ1-1; TRBD1 matches 8 bases. Germline CDR1 is SGHDT and CDR2 is YYEEEE. J was trimmed by 6 bases and V by 2 bases; bases with no gene match: 6. The CDR3 loop spans 14 amino acids. Here the CDR3 reads CASSFWDRLAEAFF. The CDR3 nucleotides read TGTGCCAGCAGCTTTTGGGACAGGTTGGCTGAAGCTTTCTTT.

The chain combines TRBV7-9 with TRBJ1-1; 7 nucleotides line up with TRBD1. V trimming: 4 bases; J trimming: 7 bases; junction bases outside the gene matches: 9. The CDR3 loop spans 14 amino acids. Germline V gene data show CDR1 as SEHNR and CDR2 as FQNEAQ (reference sequence). Here the CDR3 DNA reads TGTGCCAGCAGCTCGGCGGGGGGACAGTTTGAAGCTTTCTTT. This sequence encodes CASSSAGGQFEAFF.

This chain uses TRBV7-3 with TRBJ2-3; 9 nucleotides line up with TRBD2. Trimming took 0 bases from V and 4 from J; bases not matched to a gene: 2. CDR3 size: 15 residues. Germline CDR1 reads SGHTA; CDR2 reads FQGTGA. The CDR3 nucleotides read TGTGCCAGCAGCTTAACAGCGGGGGGCCCAGATACGCAGTATTTT. It encodes CASSLTAGGPDTQYF. The variable domain in full, completed from reference TRBV7-3 and TRBJ2-3, reads GAGVSQTPSNKVTEKGKYVELRCDPISGHTALYWYRQSLGQGPEFLIYFQGTGAADDSGLPNDRFFAVRPEGSVSTLKIQRTERGDSAVYLCASSLTAGGPDTQYFGPGTRLTVL.

This clone was seen a handful of times. Germline and junction disagree at one end, which may indicate a read error. The chain has TRBV7-2 and TRBJ1-6; D gene ambiguous. Per germline, CDR1 SGHTA and CDR2 FQGNSA. This CDR3 comprises 11 residues. CDR3 DNA sequence: TGTGCCAGCAGCTTAGCCGGACCCCCCCACTTT. The encoded protein is CASSLAGPPHF.

The chain combines TRBV7-9 with TRBJ1-1, with D perhaps TRBD1 (5 bases). Per the germline V gene, CDR1 is SEHNR and CDR2 is FQNEAQ (reference sequence). Trimming cost V 2 bases and J 11 bases, with 15 bases left between them. The CDR3 covers 13 residues. In nucleotides, the CDR3 is TGTGCCAGCAGCTTATTTCTAGGGGTCGGGGCTTTCTTT. Encoded protein: CASSLFLGVGAFF.

The J gene is TRBJ1-2, the V gene TRBV19; D ambiguous. The CDR3 consists of 14 residues. Germline CDR1 reads LNHDA; CDR2 reads SQIVND (reference sequence). The V gene lost 7 bases and the J gene lost 4 bases, with 16 bases spanning the gap. The CDR3 DNA reads TGTGCCAGTAACGCCATGACACTGTCCTATGGCTACACCTTC. As protein: CASNAMTLSYGYTF.

V is TRBV11-2 and J is TRBJ2-1; 7 bases align to TRBD1. Trimming at V came to 5 bases and at J to 4 bases, leaving 2 bases not matched to a gene. CDR1 and CDR2 from the germline V gene are SGHAT and FQNNGV. This CDR3 comprises 13 residues. The CDR3 DNA follows: TGTGCCAGCAGCCGGGACAGTTACAATGAGCAGTTCTTC. This translates into CASSRDSYNEQFF.

This rearrangement joins TRBV6-1 to TRBJ2-5; D remains unclear. V was trimmed by 3 bases and J by 4 bases, leaving 9 bases between them. Looked up from germline, CDR1 is MNHNS and CDR2 is SASEGT. There are 13 residues in the CDR3. CDR3 DNA: TGTGCCAGCAGTGACAGGTGGGGAGAGACCCAGTACTTC. Protein: CASSDRWGETQYF.

The chain recombines TRBV2 with TRBJ2-1; D uncertain. This CDR3 has 11 residues. The V gene's germline CDR1 is SNHLY and CDR2 FYNNEI. V was trimmed by 2 bases and J by 14 bases, leaving 10 bases between them. Here the CDR3 reads CASSETASEFF. As DNA, the CDR3 is TGTGCCAGCAGTGAAACGGCTAGTGAGTTCTTC.

The chain combines TRBV5-7 with TRBJ1-5; 8 nucleotides match TRBD1. TRBV5-7 counts as an open reading frame of uncertain function. J gave up 2 bases and V 4 bases, and 11 bases lay outside the gene matches. CDR3 length: 17 residues. The CDR3 DNA sequence: TGTGCCAGCAGCCTAAGACAGGGGCAAACGGGCAATCAGCCCCAGCATTTT. Its protein product is CASSLRQGQTGNQPQHF.

The chain combines TRBV30 with TRBJ1-6; D remains ambiguous. The V end was cut by 4 bases, the J end by 8 bases, with 12 bases between. This CDR3 comprises 13 residues. Germline V gene sequence: CDR1 GTSNPN, CDR2 SVGIG (reference sequence). The CDR3 DNA reads as TGTGCCTGGAACGGGCAGGCCGATTCACCCCTCCACTTT. Residues: CAWNGQADSPLHF.

This rearrangement joins TRBV11-3 to TRBJ1-1; perhaps TRBD1 as D (5 bases). From germline, CDR1 is SGHNT and CDR2 YENEEA. The V and J ends lost 4 bases and 1 base respectively, with 7 bases between them. The length of the CDR3 is 13 residues. This CDR3 is CASSWGGNTEAFF. In nucleotides, the CDR3 is TGTGCCAGCAGCTGGGGGGGGAACACTGAAGCTTTCTTT.

As DNA, the CDR3 is TGTGCCAGCAGCGTAGGGTCCAGGCCAGGGGGCAGGACCGGGGAGCTGTTTTTT. Its translation: CASSVGSRPGGRTGELFF. This sequence joins TRBV9 and TRBJ2-2; TRBD1 matches at 8 bases. CDR1 and CDR2 from the germline V gene are SGDLS and YYNGEE. The CDR3 consists of 18 residues. The V gene end was trimmed by 0 bases and the J gene end by 5 bases; junction bases not matched to a gene: 12.

The genes are TRBV5-1 and TRBJ1-1; D call uncertain. The CDR3 is 14 amino acids. The ends were cut back, 0 bases at V and 6 bases at J, with 12 bases in the middle. Germline-derived CDR1 and CDR2 are SGHRS and YFSETQ. The CDR3 region has the DNA TGCGCCAGCAGCTTGGTACCGGGATCCGCTGAAGCTTTCTTT. Encoded protein: CASSLVPGSAEAFF.

V is TRBV7-9 and J is TRBJ2-5; a possible D gene is TRBD1 (6 bases). V lost 2 bases, J lost 3 bases, and 7 bases lay in between. This CDR3 spans 13 amino acids. The germline CDR1 and CDR2 sequences are SEHNR and FQNEAQ (reference sequence). The CDR3 loop is CASSLWDKETQYF. The CDR3 DNA reads TGTGCCAGCAGCTTATGGGACAAAGAGACCCAGTACTTC.